The source of this T cell receptor (beta chain) is a study of patients and donors after allogeneic stem cell transplantation. At least ten counts were recorded for this clonotype. Germline CDR1 GTSNPN, CDR2 SVGIG (reference sequence). CDR3 length: 13 amino acids. The ends lost 5 bases at V and 5 bases at J; junction bases unmatched: 5. In TCRdb, the RT-PCR reads were re-called with MiXCR into one record per CDR3 protein. The sample has under 95,000 distinct CDR3 sequences; less than 5% are singletons. Material for sequencing was blood, either unsorted or a sorted T cell fraction (not recorded which). The sequence was collected from a human donor who was either an allogeneic HSCT recipient or a stem cell or donor lymphocyte infusion donor (not recorded which). It is not recorded whose cells these are; they may come from a transplant donor. The rearrangement joins TRBV30 to TRBJ1-2, with TRBD1 identical over 10 bases. The CDR3 nucleotides read TGTGCCTGGGAGCCGGGACAGGGGTATGGCTACACCTTC. Its translation: CAWEPGQGYGYTF.